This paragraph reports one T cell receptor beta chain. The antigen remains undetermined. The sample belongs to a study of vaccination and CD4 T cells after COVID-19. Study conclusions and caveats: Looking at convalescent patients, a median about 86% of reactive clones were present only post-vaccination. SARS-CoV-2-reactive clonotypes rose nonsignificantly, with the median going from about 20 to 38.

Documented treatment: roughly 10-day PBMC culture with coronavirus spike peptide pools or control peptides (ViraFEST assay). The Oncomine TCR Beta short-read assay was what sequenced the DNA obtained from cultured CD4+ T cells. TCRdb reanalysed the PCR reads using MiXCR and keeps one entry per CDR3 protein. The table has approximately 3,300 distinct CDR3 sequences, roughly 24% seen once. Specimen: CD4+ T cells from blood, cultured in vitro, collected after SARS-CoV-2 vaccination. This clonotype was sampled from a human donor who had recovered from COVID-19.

The CDR3: CASSLQGDAQPQHF. The CDR3 region has the DNA TGTGCCAGCAGCCTACAGGGGGATGCTCAGCCCCAGCATTTT. The rearrangement uses TRBV5-6 and TRBJ1-5; 8 positions agree with TRBD1. The junction had 6 bases not matched to a gene; V was cut back by 4 bases and J by 6 bases. The CDR3 is 14 residues long. CDR1 and CDR2 (germline): SGHDT, YYEEEE.